Listed below are T cell receptor beta chains from one sample, sequenced in a study of vaccination effects on CD4 cells after COVID-19. Only in-frame clones appear in the TCRdb table, and some are missing; sequencing was by immunoSEQ multiplex PCR. Of tens of thousands of clones listed, roughly 73% are singletons. The antigens for these receptors are not known. The sample here was CD4+ T cells from PBMCs cultured without peptide, taken after COVID-19 vaccination. The source of these receptors is a human donor who received a COVID-19 vaccine. The CDR3 runs from the conserved cysteine through the conserved F or W. A clone size is listed for some rows: how often the clone was seen (once, few, many), or a class if it is expanded.

TRBV6-5,NA,TRBJ2-3,CASSYGRSTDTQYF
TRBV12-3/TRBV12-4,few,TRBJ1-3,CASSRRGNTIYF
TRBV7-9,NA,TRBJ2-5,CASSYGEETQYF
TRBV2,once,TRBJ2-2,CASWPRDTYTGELFF
TRBV28,few,TRBJ1-2,CASTIGPTYGYTF
TRBV6-5,NA,TRBJ2-1,CASRQTGPPNEQFF
TRBV6-5,NA,TRBJ2-2,CASSRTGTNTGELFF
TRBV10-1,NA,TRBJ2-5,CASSPTGQARETQYF
TRBV7-2,NA,TRBJ1-2,CASSLAAVLSNYGYTF
TRBV6-1,NA,TRBJ1-2,CASSEHTGGNYGYTF
TRBV14,NA,TRBJ2-2,CASSQVPFSNTGELFF
TRBV6-1,NA,TRBJ2-3,CASRTGSDTQYF
TRBV15,NA,TRBJ1-4,CATTLQGPNEKLFF
TRBV18,NA,TRBJ1-1,CASSPQGFAEAFF
TRBV2,few,TRBJ1-5,CASSILRAQPQHF
TRBV5-6,NA,TRBJ1-5,CASSATRVNNQPQHF
TRBV5-5,NA,TRBJ2-1,CASSREAGTYNEQFF
TRBV19,NA,TRBJ1-1,CASSMDRGGLAFF
TRBV18,few,TRBJ2-2,CASSPYETGELFF
TRBV6-2/TRBV6-3,NA,TRBJ1-1,CASSDPGYSNTEAFF
TRBV11-3,NA,TRBJ2-5,CASSNQETQYF
TRBV5-1,NA,TRBJ1-4,CASSVDRMDEKLFF
TRBV24-1,few,TRBJ1-2,CATSDARTGLTTYGYTF